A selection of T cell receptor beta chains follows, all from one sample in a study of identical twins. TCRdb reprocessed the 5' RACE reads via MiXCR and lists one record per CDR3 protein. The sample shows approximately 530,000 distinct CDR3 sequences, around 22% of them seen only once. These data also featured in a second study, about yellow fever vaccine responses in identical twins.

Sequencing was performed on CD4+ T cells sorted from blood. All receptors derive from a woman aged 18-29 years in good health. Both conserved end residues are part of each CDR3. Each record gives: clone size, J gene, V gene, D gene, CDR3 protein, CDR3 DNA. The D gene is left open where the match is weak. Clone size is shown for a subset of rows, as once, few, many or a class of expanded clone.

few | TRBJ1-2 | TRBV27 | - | CASSLSGTQGVNYGYTF | TGTGCCAGCAGTTTATCGGGGACACAGGGAGTTAACTATGGCTACACCTTC
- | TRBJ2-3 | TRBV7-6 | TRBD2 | CASSPSGSKSDTQYF | TGTGCCAGCAGTCCAAGCGGGAGTAAGTCAGATACGCAGTATTTT
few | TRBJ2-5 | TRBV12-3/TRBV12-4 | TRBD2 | CASSSASGFETQYF | TGTGCCAGCAGTTCGGCTAGCGGGTTCGAGACCCAGTACTTC
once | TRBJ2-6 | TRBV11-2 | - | CASSQGGVSGANVLTF | TGTGCCAGCAGCCAGGGGGGGGTCTCTGGGGCCAACGTCCTGACTTTC
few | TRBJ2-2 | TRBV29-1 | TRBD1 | CSVEAKQGSGELFF | TGCAGCGTTGAAGCAAAACAGGGGAGCGGGGAGCTGTTTTTT
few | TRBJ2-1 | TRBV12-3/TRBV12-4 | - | CASTRSGGSYNEQFF | TGTGCCAGCACGAGGAGTGGCGGTTCCTACAATGAGCAGTTCTTC
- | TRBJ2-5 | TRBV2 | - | CASSGGGPGETQYF | TGTGCCAGCAGTGGGGGAGGTCCCGGGGAGACCCAGTACTTC
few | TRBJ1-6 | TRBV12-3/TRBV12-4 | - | CASTQSSSYNSPLHF | TGTGCCAGCACTCAAAGCAGCTCCTATAATTCACCCCTCCACTTT
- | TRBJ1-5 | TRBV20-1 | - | CSARGGSGNQPQHF | TGCAGTGCTAGAGGAGGTTCGGGGAATCAGCCCCAGCATTTT
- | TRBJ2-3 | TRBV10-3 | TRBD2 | CAIRLAEPNTDTQYF | TGTGCCATCAGGCTAGCGGAGCCAAACACAGATACGCAGTATTTT
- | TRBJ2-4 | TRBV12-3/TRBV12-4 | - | CASTASLAKNIRYF | TGTGCCAGCACCGCCTCGTTAGCCAAAAACATTCGGTACTTC
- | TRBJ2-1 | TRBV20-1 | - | CSARARGRSSYNEQFF | TGCAGTGCTAGGGCGAGGGGACGCAGCTCCTACAATGAGCAGTTCTTC
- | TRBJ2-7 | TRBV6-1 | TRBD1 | CASSPKGGTGTGEQYF | TGTGCCAGCAGCCCTAAGGGTGGGACAGGGACGGGCGAGCAGTACTTC
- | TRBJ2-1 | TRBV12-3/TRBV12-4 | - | CASSFGQDNNEQFF | TGTGCCAGCAGTTTCGGGCAGGACAACAATGAGCAGTTCTTC
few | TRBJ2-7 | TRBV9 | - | CASSPRLEPYEQYF | TGTGCCAGCAGCCCCCGACTAGAACCCTACGAGCAGTACTTC
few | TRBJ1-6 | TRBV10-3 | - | CAISPLLGSNSPLHF | TGTGCCATCAGCCCCCTTCTGGGGAGTAATTCACCCCTCCACTTT
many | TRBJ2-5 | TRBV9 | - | CASSDGTIGETQYF | TGTGCCAGCAGCGACGGGACAATTGGGGAGACCCAGTACTTC
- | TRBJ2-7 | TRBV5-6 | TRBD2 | CASSLGTSGNPYEQYF | TGTGCCAGCAGCTTGGGGACTAGCGGGAATCCCTACGAGCAGTACTTC
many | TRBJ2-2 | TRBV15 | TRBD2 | CATSRGPTSDTGELFF | TGTGCCACCAGCAGAGGCCCTACTAGCGACACCGGGGAGCTGTTTTTT
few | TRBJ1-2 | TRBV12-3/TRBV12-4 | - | CASSPIQGYTF | TGTGCCAGCAGTCCGATCCAGGGATACACCTTC
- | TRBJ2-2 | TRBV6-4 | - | CAINPGFTGELFF | TGTGCCATCAACCCGGGATTCACCGGGGAGCTGTTTTTT
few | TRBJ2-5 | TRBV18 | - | CASSPPHQETQYF | TGTGCCAGCTCACCACCCCACCAAGAGACCCAGTACTTC
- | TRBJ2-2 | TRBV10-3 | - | CAISTGFANTGELFF | TGTGCCATCAGTACCGGTTTCGCGAACACCGGGGAGCTGTTTTTT
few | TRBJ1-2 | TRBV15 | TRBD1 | CATSNDRGPRYTF | TGTGCCACCAGCAACGACAGGGGGCCACGCTACACCTTC
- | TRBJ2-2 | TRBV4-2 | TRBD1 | CASSQPPGQGNTGELFF | TGTGCCAGCAGCCAACCGCCGGGACAGGGGAACACCGGGGAGCTGTTTTTT
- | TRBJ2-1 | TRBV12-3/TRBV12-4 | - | CASSLGFSTGDNEQFF | TGTGCCAGCAGTTTAGGGTTTTCTACAGGCGACAATGAGCAGTTCTTC
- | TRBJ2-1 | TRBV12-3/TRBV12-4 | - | CASRIGTAYYNEQFF | TGTGCCAGCAGGATCGGGACCGCGTACTACAATGAGCAGTTCTTC
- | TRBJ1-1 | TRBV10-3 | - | CATGQMNTEAFF | TGTGCCACAGGACAGATGAACACTGAAGCTTTCTTT
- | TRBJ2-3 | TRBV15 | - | CATSRGMGTDTQYF | TGTGCCACCAGCAGAGGAATGGGCACAGATACGCAGTATTTT
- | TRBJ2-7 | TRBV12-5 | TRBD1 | CASGLWDRRYEQYF | TGTGCTAGTGGTTTGTGGGACAGACGCTACGAGCAGTACTTC
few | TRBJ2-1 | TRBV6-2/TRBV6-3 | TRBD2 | CASSYSGGRAWFF | TGTGCCAGCAGTTACTCTGGGGGGAGGGCGTGGTTCTTC
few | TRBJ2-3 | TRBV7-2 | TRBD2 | CASSLLAGGLLVATQYF | TGTGCCAGCAGCTTATTAGCGGGGGGGCTGTTGGTAGCTACGCAGTATTTT
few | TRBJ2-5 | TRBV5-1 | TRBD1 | CASRTGEETQYF | TGCGCCAGCAGGACAGGGGAAGAGACCCAGTACTTC
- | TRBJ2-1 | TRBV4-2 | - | CASSQDRSYNEQFF | TGTGCCAGCAGCCAAGATCGGTCCTACAATGAGCAGTTCTTC
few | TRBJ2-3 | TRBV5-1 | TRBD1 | CASSLGPGQGSDTQYF | TGCGCCAGCAGCTTGGGCCCCGGACAGGGGTCAGATACGCAGTATTTT
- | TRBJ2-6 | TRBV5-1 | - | CASSFAGRTGANVLTF | TGCGCCAGCAGCTTCGCAGGGAGGACTGGGGCCAACGTCCTGACTTTC
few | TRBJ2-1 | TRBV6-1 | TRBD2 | CASSEDPFRLAGLYNEQFF | TGTGCCAGCAGTGAAGACCCTTTCCGGCTAGCGGGTCTATACAATGAGCAGTTCTTC
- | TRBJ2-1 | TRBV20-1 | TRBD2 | CSLHPGLAGVGSSYNEQFF | TGCAGCCTACACCCGGGACTAGCGGGAGTCGGAAGCTCCTACAATGAGCAGTTCTTC
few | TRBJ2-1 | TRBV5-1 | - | CASSFKRQANEQFF | TGCGCCAGCAGCTTCAAGAGACAGGCCAATGAGCAGTTCTTC
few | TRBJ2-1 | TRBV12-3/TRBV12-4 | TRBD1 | CASSPGQYNEQFF | TGTGCCAGCAGCCCGGGACAGTACAATGAGCAGTTCTTC
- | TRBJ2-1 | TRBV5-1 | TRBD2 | CASSLLAERNNEQFF | TGCGCCAGCAGCTTACTAGCGGAAAGAAACAATGAGCAGTTCTTC
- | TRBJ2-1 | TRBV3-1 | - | CASSQGWGGQFF | TGTGCCAGCAGCCAAGGGTGGGGCGGGCAGTTCTTC
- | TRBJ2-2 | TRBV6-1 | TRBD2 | CASSSGDASGELFF | TGTGCCAGCAGTAGCGGGGACGCGTCCGGGGAGCTGTTTTTT
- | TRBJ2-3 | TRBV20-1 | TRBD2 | CSARDRLAGTDTQYF | TGCAGTGCTAGAGATAGACTAGCGGGCACAGATACGCAGTATTTT
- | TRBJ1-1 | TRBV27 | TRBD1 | CATGTVNTEAFF | TGTGCCACAGGGACAGTGAACACTGAAGCTTTCTTT
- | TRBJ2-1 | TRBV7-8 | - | CASSSPWGTYNEQFF | TGTGCCAGCAGTTCCCCATGGGGCACCTACAATGAGCAGTTCTTC
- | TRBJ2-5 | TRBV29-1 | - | CSVGGQPGETQYF | TGCAGCGTTGGGGGCCAGCCGGGGGAGACCCAGTACTTC
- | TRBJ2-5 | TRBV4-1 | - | CASSQVQEVGETQYF | TGCGCCAGCAGCCAAGTACAGGAGGTTGGAGAGACCCAGTACTTC
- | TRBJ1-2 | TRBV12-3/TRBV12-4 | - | CASSPRDFRGYGYTF | TGTGCCAGCAGTCCTCGGGACTTTAGAGGGTATGGCTACACCTTC
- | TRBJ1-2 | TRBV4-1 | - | CASSQGEGRGDYGYTF | TGCGCCAGCAGCCAGGGAGAAGGGAGAGGGGACTATGGCTACACCTTC
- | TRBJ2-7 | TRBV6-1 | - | CASNPSDYEQYF | TGTGCCTCCAACCCAAGCGACTACGAGCAGTACTTC